Described below is a single T cell receptor beta chain sequence and its context. What it binds is not known. The V end lost 6 bases, the J end lost 0 bases, and 10 bases lay between the germline ends. The germline V gene encodes CDR1 SGHRS and CDR2 YFSETQ. This CDR3 is 13 amino acids long. The source of the sample is a study of T-cell reconstitution after alpha-beta-depleted transplantation in children. General observations from the study: After one year, T-cell counts and TCRbeta diversity mostly came from new T cells. Several hundred graft clones that had expanded were reportedly the source of alpha-beta T cells about two months after transplant.

Unique molecular identifiers tagged the TCRbeta library. TCRdb passed the PCR reads through MiXCR, listing each CDR3 protein once. The data hold about 980,000 distinct CDR3 sequences, with less than 30% observed a single time. The TCR originated in a boy under two years old who had a stem cell transplant for SCID, so the T cells may come from the graft donor. The rearrangement joins TRBV5-1 to TRBJ2-7; perhaps TRBD2 as D (5 bases). The sequencing here drew on PBMCs, mostly from graft donor cells, taken 360 days after TCRalphabeta/CD19-depleted stem cell transplant. The CDR3 protein is CASKGANSYEQYF. The CDR3 DNA reads TGCGCCAGCAAGGGAGCTAACTCCTACGAGCAGTACTTC.